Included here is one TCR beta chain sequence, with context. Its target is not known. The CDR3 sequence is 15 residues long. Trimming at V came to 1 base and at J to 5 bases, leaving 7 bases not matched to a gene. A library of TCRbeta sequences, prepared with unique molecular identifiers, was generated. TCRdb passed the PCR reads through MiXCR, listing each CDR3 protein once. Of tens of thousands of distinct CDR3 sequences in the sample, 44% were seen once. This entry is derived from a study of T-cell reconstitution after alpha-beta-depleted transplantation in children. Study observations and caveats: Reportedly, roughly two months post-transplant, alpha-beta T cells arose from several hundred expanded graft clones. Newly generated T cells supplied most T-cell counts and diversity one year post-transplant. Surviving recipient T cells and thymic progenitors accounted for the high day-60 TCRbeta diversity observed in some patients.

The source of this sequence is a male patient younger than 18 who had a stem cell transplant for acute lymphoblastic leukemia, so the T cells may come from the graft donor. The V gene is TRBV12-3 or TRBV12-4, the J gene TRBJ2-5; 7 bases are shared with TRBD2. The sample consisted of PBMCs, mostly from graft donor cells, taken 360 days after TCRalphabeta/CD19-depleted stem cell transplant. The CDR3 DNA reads TGTGCCAGCAGTTTAGGCCCAGCGGGACGGGAGACCCAGTACTTC. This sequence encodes CASSLGPAGRETQYF.